The 10 T cell receptor beta chains below come from one sample, sequenced in a study of cytomegalovirus exposure and HLA in healthy donors. Assay used: immunoSEQ multiplex PCR; TCRdb lists only in-frame clones, some missing. The sample contains fewer than 350,000 clones, 85% to 90% of which appear only once. Sequencing was carried out using PBMCs. The receptor source for this set is a woman aged 18 to 35 in good health and CMV-seronegative.

V gene TRBV2 combines with J gene TRBJ2-7; TRBD1 agrees at 7 bases. CDR1 is SNHLY and CDR2 is FYNNEI in the germline V gene. V trimming: 7 bases; J trimming: 6 bases; junction bases outside the gene matches: 3. This CDR3 contains 11 residues. For the CDR3, the DNA is TGTGCCAGCAACCGGGACAGCGAGCAGTACTTC. Translating gives CASNRDSEQYF.

The CDR3, as DNA: TGTGCCAGCCTACCCCAGGGGGTGTTCTACGAGCAGTACTTC. It codes for CASLPQGVFYEQYF. The chain has TRBV25-1 and TRBJ2-7; 7 bases match TRBD1. With V trimmed by 8 bases and J by 3 bases, 10 bases remained unmatched. CDR3 length: 14 residues. The germline V gene has CDR1 MGHDK and CDR2 SYGVNS.

This rearrangement joins TRBV6-5 to TRBJ2-7, with TRBD1 matching 10 bases. With V trimmed by 11 bases and J by 0 bases, 4 bases remained unmatched. CDR1 is MNHEY, CDR2 SVGAGI, per germline. This CDR3 region has 13 residues. The CDR3 reads CAARQGASYEQYF. The CDR3 DNA is TGTGCCGCGCGACAGGGGGCCTCCTACGAGCAGTACTTC.

The J gene is TRBJ2-3, the V gene TRBV2; tentative D call: TRBD2 (6 bases). With 2 bases removed from V and 1 base from J, the gap between germline ends came to 10 bases. Germline CDR1 reads SNHLY; CDR2 reads FYNNEI. This CDR3 is 15 amino acids long. The CDR3 DNA reads TGTGCCAGCAGTGAACGGGGGTTTGGCACAGATACGCAGTATTTT. This encodes CASSERGFGTDTQYF.

The gene calls are TRBV4-1 and TRBJ2-3; D gene ambiguous. The V end lost 0 bases, the J end lost 5 bases, and 12 bases lay between the germline ends. CDR1 and CDR2 from the germline V gene are MGHRA and YSYEKL. The CDR3 covers 15 residues. CDR3 amino acids: CASSQEGVPGDTQYF. The CDR3 coding sequence is TGCGCCAGCAGCCAAGAGGGCGTTCCCGGAGATACGCAGTATTTT.

This clone was detected only once. The chain has TRBV11-3 and TRBJ2-7; no definite D call. Deletions cut 0 bases from V and 0 bases from J, with 18 bases between. Per the germline V gene, CDR1 is SGHNT and CDR2 is YENEEA. This CDR3 comprises 18 residues. The CDR3 DNA sequence: TGTGCCAGCAGCTTAGATCGAAAAGAGACACCATACTCCTACGAGCAGTACTTC. Residues: CASSLDRKETPYSYEQYF.

This clone was seen only a few times. The chain has TRBV6-1 and TRBJ1-5; unclear D gene. This CDR3 is built from 12 residues. The V and J ends lost 2 bases and 7 bases respectively, with 6 bases between them. Germline CDR1 MNHNS, CDR2 SASEGT. Here the CDR3 DNA reads TGTGCCAGCAGTGAACTAGGACAGCCCCAGCATTTT. This translates into CASSELGQPQHF.

The chain has TRBV11-3 and TRBJ1-1; no reliable D call. V lost 4 bases and J lost 3, with 9 bases in between. CDR1 and CDR2 from the germline V gene are SGHNT and YENEEA. This CDR3 is built from 13 residues. The chain's CDR3 is CASSSATDTEAFF. In DNA, the CDR3 is TGTGCCAGCAGCTCCGCCACGGACACTGAAGCTTTCTTT.

The chain combines TRBV10-3 with TRBJ2-1, with 12 bases fitting TRBD1. V was clipped by 3 bases and J by 7 bases; unmatched bases: 10. Per the germline V gene, CDR1 is ENHRY and CDR2 is SYGVKD. This CDR3 comprises 17 residues. CDR3 DNA: TGTGCCATCAGTGAAAGGGGGACAGGGGGCATTTATAATGAGCAGTTCTTC. Protein product: CAISERGTGGIYNEQFF.

V usage is TRBV5-4 and J usage is TRBJ2-1; 9 bases agree with TRBD2. The germline CDR1 and CDR2 sequences are SGHNT and YYREEE (reference sequence). This CDR3 is built from 16 residues. The junction had 10 bases not matched to a gene; V was cut back by 0 bases and J by 9 bases. This CDR3 is CASSLAIAGASIEQFF. The CDR3 nucleotides read TGTGCCAGCAGCTTGGCCATAGCGGGAGCCAGTATTGAGCAGTTCTTC.